What follows are 7 T cell receptor beta chains derived from one specimen sequenced in a study of T-cell memory formation after mild COVID-19. TCRdb reprocessed the 5' RACE reads via MiXCR and lists one record per CDR3 protein. The sample shows roughly 450,000 distinct CDR3 sequences, about 20% of them seen only once. The sample was PBMCs or a T cell subset sorted from them (not recorded which). All receptors come from an adult woman who had mild COVID-19 (a few samples of this study predate the infection). Cell type and time point are not known.

In its sample, this clonotype was seen many times. The genes are TRBV25-1 and TRBJ2-7, with D possibly matching TRBD1 (6 bases). CDR3 length: 12 amino acids. Germline CDR1 reads MGHDK; CDR2 reads SYGVNS. Trimming pared 4 bases from V and 7 bases from J, leaving 11 bases between. Written as DNA, the CDR3 is TGTGCCAGCAGTGGCCGAACAGGGGAGCAGTACTTC. This encodes CASSGRTGEQYF.

The rearrangement uses TRBV7-9 and TRBJ2-3; 8 bases match TRBD2. V dropped 5 bases and J dropped 2; count of bases not matched to a gene: 9. The CDR3 extends over 16 amino acids. CDR1 and CDR2 from the germline V gene are SEHNR and FQNEAQ (reference sequence). The CDR3 nucleotides read TGTGCCAGCAGCCCCTCGGGGGGGACTCCCACAGATACGCAGTATTTT. This translates into CASSPSGGTPTDTQYF.

This clonotype was seen a few times. The chain joins TRBV27 to TRBJ2-7; D gene unclear. CDR1 is MNHEY, CDR2 SMNVEV, per germline (reference sequence). The length of the CDR3 is 14 residues. Trimming pared 6 bases from V and 0 bases from J, leaving 12 bases between. The CDR3 is CASRRKGDSYEQYF. DNA of the CDR3: TGTGCCAGCAGAAGAAAAGGCGACTCCTACGAGCAGTACTTC.

Written as DNA, the CDR3 is TGCAGTGCTAGAGGGGTGGGGACGGCCACTGAAGCTTTCTTT. Translating gives CSARGVGTATEAFF. The J gene is TRBJ1-1, the V gene TRBV20-1; maybe TRBD1 (5 bases). The germline gives CDR1 DFQATT, CDR2 SNEGSKA (reference sequence). CDR3 length: 14 residues. Between the trimmed V and J ends, which lost 1 base and 4 bases, there was a span of 13 bases.

The chain carries TRBV11-2 and TRBJ2-7, with D maybe TRBD2 (6 bases). In germline, CDR1 is SGHAT, CDR2 FQNNGV. The CDR3 is 15 residues long. Trimming took off 5 bases at V and 2 bases at J, with 16 bases between the two ends. CDR3 nucleotide sequence: TGTGCCAGCAGCCCCGGCAGGGACTCCGCCTACGAGCAGTACTTC. It codes for CASSPGRDSAYEQYF.

The rearrangement links TRBV7-2 to TRBJ2-3, with 10 bases matching TRBD1. The CDR3 is made up of 20 amino acids. Trimming removed 5 bases from V and 4 bases from J; junction bases left unmatched: 21. CDR1 and CDR2 (germline): SGHTA, FQGNSA. CDR3: CASSPAGTGVVSSGPDTQYF. As DNA, the CDR3 is TGTGCCAGCAGCCCGGCCGGGACAGGGGTGGTGTCTAGCGGGCCAGATACGCAGTATTTT.

This clonotype was detected a few times. In nucleotides, the CDR3 is TGTGCCAGCAGGCCCGGACTGACCATAAACAATGAGCAGTTCTTC. Amino acid sequence: CASRPGLTINNEQFF. The J gene is TRBJ2-1, the V gene TRBV3-1; a possible D gene is TRBD2 (5 bases). The CDR3 spans 15 residues. Trimming cost V 6 bases and J 5 bases, with 17 bases left between them. Germline CDR1 reads LGHDT; CDR2 reads YNNKEL (reference sequence).